These 19 T cell receptor beta chains were all obtained from the same sample, sequenced in a study of blood T cell repertoires in COVID-19. Produced via immunoSEQ multiplex PCR; TCRdb's table is partial and in-frame only. Here the sample spans under 140,000 clones, around 80% being singletons. Sequencing was done on a sample of peripheral blood. All receptors come from an elderly woman with acute or convalescent COVID-19.

The chain is built from TRBV7-2 and TRBJ2-7; D possibly corresponds to TRBD1 (6 bases). Trimming pared 1 base from V and 2 bases from J, leaving 18 bases between. CDR1 and CDR2 (germline): SGHTA, FQGNSA. CDR3 length equals 17 residues. In DNA, the CDR3 is TGTGCCAGCAGCTTAGGGACAGAACCAGCGGCAGCCTACGAGCAGTACTTC. Its translation is CASSLGTEPAAAYEQYF.

The CDR3 region is CASSIRQGEDGYTF. CDR3 DNA sequence: TGTGCCAGCAGCATACGACAGGGGGAGGATGGCTACACCTTC. This chain joins TRBV21-1 and TRBJ1-2; the table's D call, TRBD1, has no DNA check behind it. TRBV21-1 is a known pseudogene. There are 14 residues in the CDR3.

The table lists this clone with a count of one. V and J are TRBV25-1 and TRBJ2-1, with 11 positions matching TRBD2. CDR3 length equals 16 residues. V shed 6 bases, J shed 0 bases, and the junction held 4 bases outside the gene matches. CDR1 MGHDK and CDR2 SYGVNS come from the germline V gene. In DNA form, the CDR3 reads TGTGCCAGCAGAAGTCTAGCGGGGGGCTCCTACAATGAGCAGTTCTTC. Translation: CASRSLAGGSYNEQFF.

This clone was counted between two and nine times. The J gene is TRBJ2-7, the V gene TRBV27; tentatively, D is TRBD1 (5 bases). This CDR3 is 14 amino acids long. V shed 6 bases and J shed 4 bases, with 16 bases lying between them. The germline V gene encodes CDR1 MNHEY and CDR2 SMNVEV (reference sequence). This chain's CDR3 is CASSDRSSVYEQYF. The CDR3 DNA is TGTGCCAGCAGCGACAGATCTTCGGTTTACGAGCAGTACTTC.

This clone was picked up a small number of times. The rearrangement uses TRBV5-1 and TRBJ2-7, with D possibly TRBD2 on 6 matching bases. CDR1 and CDR2 (germline): SGHRS, YFSETQ. V was cut by 4 bases and J by 5 bases, with 22 bases left in between. The CDR3 spans 16 residues. CDR3 bases: TGCGCCAGCAGCCGAACCCTCTCGGTGCCGGGAGACGAGCAGTACTTC. Its protein product is CASSRTLSVPGDEQYF. Based on the CDR3 plus reference TRBV5-1 and TRBJ2-7, the full variable domain is KAGVTQTPRYLIKTRGQQVTLSCSPISGHRSVSWYQQTPGQGLQFLFEYFSETQRNKGNFPGRFSGRQFSNSRSEMNVSTLELGDSALYLCASSRTLSVPGDEQYFGPGTRLTVT.

The chain recombines TRBV18 with TRBJ2-1, with D possibly matching TRBD2 (5 bases). Germline values: CDR1 KGHSH, CDR2 LQKENI. This CDR3 has 12 residues. The V end was cut by 6 bases, the J end by 9 bases, with 12 bases between. The CDR3 reads CASSLGLGEQFF. The CDR3 bases are TGTGCCAGCTCCCTCGGACTGGGTGAGCAGTTCTTC.

This clone is a singleton in its sample. The chain joins TRBV28 to TRBJ1-6, with 12 bases that match TRBD1. V shed 4 bases and J 7 bases; nucleotides not matched to a gene: 5. Germline V gene data show CDR1 as MDHEN and CDR2 as SYDVKM. The length of the CDR3 is 16 residues. The CDR3 spells CASSSGTGGRNSPLHF. CDR3 DNA: TGTGCCAGCAGTTCCGGGACAGGGGGCCGAAATTCACCCCTCCACTTT.

V usage is TRBV30 and J usage is TRBJ2-2; D gene uncertain. CDR1 and CDR2 (germline): GTSNPN, SVGIG (reference sequence). This CDR3 spans 18 amino acids. Trimming pared 4 bases from V and 2 bases from J, leaving 23 bases between. The CDR3 spells CAWNPARSPSLNTGELFF. The CDR3 nucleotides are TGTGCCTGGAACCCCGCCAGGTCCCCCTCTCTAAACACCGGGGAGCTGTTTTTT.

This clone is a singleton in its sample. The rearrangement links TRBV2 to TRBJ2-1; D ambiguous. Trimming took off 6 bases at V and 7 bases at J, with 4 bases between the two ends. From germline, CDR1 is SNHLY and CDR2 FYNNEI. The CDR3 runs 10 residues. The CDR3 spells CASSRNEQFF. The CDR3 nucleotides read TGTGCCAGCAGCAGGAATGAGCAGTTCTTC. The variable domain in full, with the rest retrieved from reference TRBV2 and TRBJ2-1, is EPEVTQTPSHQVTQMGQEVILRCVPISNHLYFYWYRQILGQKVEFLVSFYNNEISEKSEIFDDQFSVERPDGSNFTLKIRSTKLEDSAMYFCASSRNEQFFGPGTRLTVL.

This chain joins TRBV7-9 and TRBJ2-5, with TRBD1 matching 8 bases. Germline V lookup: CDR1 SEHNR, CDR2 FQNEAQ (reference sequence). J lost 4 bases, V lost 3 bases, and 4 bases had no gene match. The CDR3 contains 14 residues. CDR3 loop: CASSLVDRGETQYF. CDR3 in DNA: TGTGCCAGCAGCTTGGTCGACAGGGGAGAGACCCAGTACTTC.

This clone was seen only a few times. The rearrangement joins TRBV28 to TRBJ1-1, with 11 bases lining up with TRBD1. CDR1 is MDHEN, CDR2 SYDVKM, per germline. Trimming removed 8 bases from V and 9 bases from J; junction bases left unmatched: 8. The length of the CDR3 is 13 residues. The CDR3 is CASGGQGVLKAFF. As DNA, the CDR3 is TGTGCCAGCGGGGGACAGGGGGTCTTGAAAGCTTTCTTT.

CDR3: CASTQSGGAYGYTF. As DNA, the CDR3 is TGTGCCAGTACCCAGAGCGGGGGGGCTTATGGCTACACCTTC. The chain has TRBV19 and TRBJ1-2; possibly TRBD1 for D (6 bases). Germline V lookup: CDR1 LNHDA, CDR2 SQIVND (reference sequence). The germline V and J ends were trimmed by 7 bases and 5 bases, with 17 bases remaining between them. This CDR3 is 14 amino acids long. Full variable domain (rest looked up from reference TRBV19 and TRBJ1-2): DGGITQSPKYLFRKEGQNVTLSCEQNLNHDAMYWYRQDPGQGLRLIYYSQIVNDFQKGDIAEGYSVSREKKESFPLTVTSAQKNPTAFYLCASTQSGGAYGYTFGSGTRLTVV.

The genes are TRBV5-4 and TRBJ2-2; TRBD2 aligns across 13 bases. CDR1 is SGHNT, CDR2 YYREEE, per germline (reference sequence). V trimming: 4 bases; J trimming: 3 bases; junction bases outside the gene matches: 0. The CDR3 is 15 amino acids. The CDR3 reads CASSGLAGDTGELFF. The CDR3 nucleotides are TGTGCCAGCAGCGGACTAGCGGGGGACACCGGGGAGCTGTTTTTT.

The V call is TRBV5-1, the J call TRBJ1-5, with 11 bases lining up with TRBD1. V lost 4 bases to trimming and J lost 5 bases; unmatched junction nucleotides: 8. Looked up from germline, CDR1 is SGHRS and CDR2 is YFSETQ. This CDR3 has 16 residues. The CDR3 DNA follows: TGCGCCAGCAGCCTAAGCGGGACAGGGGGGGATCAGCCCCAGCATTTT. This gives the protein CASSLSGTGGDQPQHF.

The V call is TRBV29-1, the J call TRBJ2-3; 9 bases match TRBD2. The CDR3 has 15 residues. The germline gives CDR1 SQVTM, CDR2 ANQGSEA. J lost 4 bases, V lost 4 bases, and 9 bases had no gene match. In DNA form, the CDR3 reads TGCAGCGTTGTCCCAGCGGGGGGTGGTGCAGATACGCAGTATTTT. This encodes CSVVPAGGGADTQYF.

The chain combines TRBV6-2 or TRBV6-3 with TRBJ1-4; D perhaps matches TRBD1 (6 bases). This CDR3 region has 15 residues. CDR1 is MNHEY and CDR2 is SVGEGT in the germline V gene. Deletions cut 4 bases from V and 7 bases from J, with 16 bases between. The CDR3 region is CASSSQDRIGEKLFF. The CDR3 nucleotides read TGTGCCAGCAGTTCCCAAGACAGGATAGGTGAAAAACTGTTTTTT.

The V gene is TRBV5-4, the J gene TRBJ1-2; 9 bases align to TRBD1. This CDR3 has 13 residues. Germline assignment: CDR1 SGHNT and CDR2 YYREEE (reference sequence). The ends lost 3 bases at V and 8 bases at J; junction bases unmatched: 5. CDR3 region: CASSWGQGTGYTF. CDR3 in DNA: TGTGCCAGCAGCTGGGGACAGGGCACCGGCTACACCTTC.

J is TRBJ2-7 and V is TRBV7-9; 9 positions match TRBD2. The CDR3 spans 15 residues. The V gene's germline CDR1 is SEHNR and CDR2 FQNEAQ (reference sequence). V was pared by 5 bases and J by 5 bases, with 10 bases of the junction left unmatched. CDR3 nucleotide sequence: TGTGCCAGCAGCGCCCGGGGCGGGGGGGCGGACGAGCAGTACTTC. Residues: CASSARGGGADEQYF.

The sample holds one count of this clone. The chain combines TRBV29-1 with TRBJ1-1; a possible D gene is TRBD1 (5 bases). The CDR3 has 12 residues. Trimming pared 5 bases from V and 3 bases from J, leaving 10 bases between. Germline V CDR1 and CDR2: SQVTM, ANQGSEA. The CDR3 reads CSVQPGDTEAFF. CDR3 sequence (DNA): TGCAGCGTTCAACCGGGGGACACTGAAGCTTTCTTT.